One sample yielded the 26 T cell receptor beta chains listed below, sequenced in a study of OX40 agonist ivuxolimab in advanced cancers. Sequencing used immunoSEQ multiplex PCR; TCRdb keeps in-frame clones, though not all of them. The sample has nearly 80,000 clones; roughly 84% are singletons. The source material was CD4+ or CD8+ T cells sorted from blood, sampled in a trial of the OX40 agonist ivuxolimab. These receptors came from an adult with an advanced solid tumor such as melanoma, head and neck, liver or kidney cancer.

V gene TRBV19 combines with J gene TRBJ2-1; D is unresolved. The ends were cut back, 4 bases at V and 0 bases at J, with 13 bases in the middle. From germline, CDR1 is LNHDA and CDR2 SQIVND (reference sequence). There are 16 residues in the CDR3. CDR3 sequence (DNA): TGTGCCAGTAGTACCCGGAAGGCCAGCTCCTACAATGAGCAGTTCTTC. This sequence encodes CASSTRKASSYNEQFF.

As regards this clone: Compared with germline, one end of the junction differs, possibly owing to a read error. Distinct nucleotide sequences in the sample also encode this CDR3. The V gene is TRBV28, the J gene TRBJ2-7; D is possibly TRBD2 (6 bases). The CDR3 totals 15 residues. The V gene's germline CDR1 is MDHEN and CDR2 SYDVKM. CDR3 in DNA: TGTGCCAGCAGTGGCGGAGGGGACCTCTCTACCGAGCAATACTTC. Encoded protein: CASSGGGDLSTEQYF.

This chain uses TRBV7-2 with TRBJ2-2; 12 nucleotides match TRBD2. V trimming: 5 bases; J trimming: 4 bases; junction bases outside the gene matches: 2. There are 15 residues in the CDR3. The V gene's germline CDR1 is SGHTA and CDR2 FQGNSA. The CDR3 here is CASSAGLAGTGELFF. The DNA for the CDR3 is TGTGCCAGCAGCGCGGGACTAGCGGGCACCGGGGAGCTGTTTTTT.

This clone showed up just a few times. This chain connects TRBV2 to TRBJ2-3; D call uncertain. The CDR3 is made up of 15 amino acids. In germline, CDR1 is SNHLY, CDR2 FYNNEI. V lost 8 bases, J lost 0 bases, and 15 bases lay in between. This chain's CDR3 is CASHPMASSTDTQYF. The CDR3 DNA sequence: TGTGCCAGCCACCCGATGGCGTCTAGCACAGATACGCAGTATTTT.

This clone showed up just once. The chain joins TRBV14 to TRBJ2-1, with TRBD1 identical over 8 bases. From germline, CDR1 is SGHDN and CDR2 FVKESK. V was clipped by 0 bases and J by 8 bases; unmatched bases: 6. This CDR3 spans 15 amino acids. The CDR3 DNA reads TGTGCCAGCAGCCAAGAATTGTACAGGGGGGATGAGCAGTTCTTC. The encoded protein is CASSQELYRGDEQFF.

This clone has just one count. V is TRBV6-1 and J is TRBJ2-5; D unclear. Near its end, the DNA agrees better with TRBJ2-7, so the J call may be wrong. There are 15 residues in the CDR3. Germline V gene lookup returns CDR1 MNHNS and CDR2 SASEGT. The CDR3 region has the DNA TGTGCCAGCAGTGAAGGGCTAGGTTATCCCTACGAGCAGTACTTC. Protein: CASSEGLGYPYEQYF.

The chain links TRBV5-5 to TRBJ2-1; possibly TRBD1 for D (5 bases). V was clipped by 4 bases and J by 1 base, with 12 bases between them. Germline CDR1 SGHKS, CDR2 YYEKEE (reference sequence). CDR3 size: 15 residues. The CDR3: CASSRLDTSYNEQFF. In DNA, the CDR3 is TGTGCCAGCAGCCGCTTGGACACGTCCTACAATGAGCAGTTCTTC.

The chain employs TRBV7-3 and TRBJ2-2; 7 nucleotides agree with TRBD2. With 0 bases clipped from V and 1 base from J, the junction kept 5 bases outside the gene matches. Germline CDR1 reads SGHTA; CDR2 reads FQGTGA. The CDR3 length is 17 residues. The CDR3 sequence: CASSLTAASGNTGELFF. CDR3 sequence (DNA): TGTGCCAGCAGCTTAACGGCGGCTAGCGGGAACACCGGGGAGCTGTTTTTT. Full variable domain (missing parts from reference TRBV7-3 and TRBJ2-2): GAGVSQTPSNKVTEKGKYVELRCDPISGHTALYWYRQSLGQGPEFLIYFQGTGAADDSGLPNDRFFAVRPEGSVSTLKIQRTERGDSAVYLCASSLTAASGNTGELFFGEGSRLTVL.

The CDR3 spells CATRDRGQGNIQYF. CDR3 DNA sequence: TGTGCCACCAGGGACAGGGGGCAGGGGAACATTCAGTACTTC. The J gene is TRBJ2-4, the V gene TRBV19; 12 bases line up with TRBD1. Germline V CDR1 and CDR2: LNHDA, SQIVND (reference sequence). The CDR3 is made up of 14 amino acids. The V segment lost 10 bases and the J segment 7 bases; nucleotides outside the gene matches: 8.

The chain has TRBV18 and TRBJ2-1; no clear D. Germline lookup yields CDR1 KGHSH and CDR2 LQKENI. V lost 8 bases and J lost 8, with 13 bases in between. The length of the CDR3 is 12 residues. CDR3 loop: CASHRLGDEQFF. The CDR3 nucleotides read TGTGCCAGCCACCGCTTGGGCGATGAGCAGTTCTTC.

The V gene is TRBV6-6, the J gene TRBJ2-7; 11 bases match TRBD2. The CDR3 is 13 residues long. V gave up 5 bases and J gave up 3 bases; unmatched junction bases: 0. Germline CDR1 is MNHNY and CDR2 is SVGAGI (reference sequence). The CDR3, as DNA: TGTGCCAGCAGTACTAGCGGGAGCTACGAGCAGTACTTC. This encodes CASSTSGSYEQYF.

This clone has more than one count but fewer than ten. J is TRBJ1-5 and V is TRBV7-3, with a tentative D call TRBD1 (5 bases). Germline assignment: CDR1 SGHTA and CDR2 FQGTGA. V gave up 6 bases and J gave up 5 bases, with 14 bases separating them. The CDR3 covers 14 residues. The CDR3 protein is CASRAMTAYQPQHF. Here the CDR3 DNA reads TGTGCCAGCAGGGCTATGACAGCTTATCAGCCCCAGCATTTT.

The chain links TRBV28 to TRBJ2-7, with TRBD2 identical over 7 bases. Per the germline V gene, CDR1 is MDHEN and CDR2 is SYDVKM. This CDR3 has 17 amino acids. Trimming cost V 6 bases and J 2 bases; bases outside gene matches: 16. The DNA for the CDR3 is TGTGCCAGCAGCTCAGTGGGACGGCCGGGGGGAACCTACGAGCAGTACTTC. This encodes CASSSVGRPGGTYEQYF.

The J gene is TRBJ1-6, the V gene TRBV27; 8 nucleotides line up with TRBD1. With V trimmed by 6 bases and J by 6 bases, 7 bases remained unmatched. Germline CDR1 and CDR2: MNHEY and SMNVEV (reference sequence). The CDR3 runs to 15 residues. CDR3 in amino acids: CASRATGVFNSPLHF. The CDR3 region has the DNA TGTGCCAGCAGGGCGACAGGGGTGTTTAATTCACCCCTCCACTTT.

The V and J genes are TRBV6-1 and TRBJ2-7; D possibly corresponds to TRBD1 (5 bases). Per germline, CDR1 MNHNS and CDR2 SASEGT. The germline V and J ends were trimmed by 4 bases and 6 bases, with 13 bases remaining between them. This CDR3 has 13 residues. The CDR3 region has the DNA TGTGCCAGCAGTGTATCAGGGCCGTTCGAGCAGTACTTC. It yields the protein CASSVSGPFEQYF.

The J gene is TRBJ2-1, the V gene TRBV6-1, with a possible D match to TRBD2 (5 bases). The CDR3 spans 13 residues. Trimming took 5 bases from V and 7 from J, leaving 12 bases between them. The germline V gene has CDR1 MNHNS and CDR2 SASEGT. The CDR3 sequence: CASSLSGLNEQFF. Written as DNA, the CDR3 is TGTGCCAGCAGTTTGTCTGGACTGAATGAGCAGTTCTTC.

The rearrangement joins TRBV5-6 to TRBJ2-2, with TRBD1 identical over 8 bases. The CDR3 has 12 amino acids. The germline gives CDR1 SGHDT, CDR2 YYEEEE. With 5 bases clipped from V and 7 bases from J, the junction kept 1 base outside the gene matches. The CDR3 region is CASRTGVGELFF. The CDR3 DNA follows: TGTGCCAGCAGGACAGGGGTCGGGGAGCTGTTTTTT.

V usage is TRBV5-6 and J usage is TRBJ2-1, with 10 bases lining up with TRBD1. Germline V lookup: CDR1 SGHDT, CDR2 YYEEEE. With 7 bases clipped from V and 4 bases from J, the junction kept 5 bases outside the gene matches. The CDR3 has 14 residues. CDR3: CASQAGQGYNEQFF. For the CDR3, the DNA is TGTGCCAGCCAGGCGGGACAGGGGTACAATGAGCAGTTCTTC.

This chain connects TRBV27 to TRBJ1-5; D possibly corresponds to TRBD1 (5 bases). Per germline, CDR1 MNHEY and CDR2 SMNVEV (reference sequence). The CDR3 has 13 amino acids. The V end lost 1 base, the J end lost 4 bases, and 5 bases lay between the germline ends. The CDR3 protein is CASSLWGNQPQHF. The CDR3 region has the DNA TGTGCCAGCAGTTTATGGGGGAATCAGCCCCAGCATTTT.

This sequence joins TRBV4-1 and TRBJ2-7, with TRBD1 matching over 7 bases. The CDR3 loop spans 14 amino acids. J gave up 6 bases and V 1 base, and 6 bases lay outside the gene matches. Looked up from germline, CDR1 is MGHRA and CDR2 is YSYEKL. In DNA, the CDR3 is TGCGCCAGCAGCCAAGGGAAAGGGGGCTTCGAGCAGTACTTC. Translating it yields CASSQGKGGFEQYF.

In this sample, this clone turned up a few times. The chain recombines TRBV7-8 with TRBJ1-3; D call uncertain. Per germline, CDR1 SGHVS and CDR2 FQNEAQ. The V and J ends lost 5 bases and 1 base respectively, with 18 bases between them. The CDR3 is 17 residues long. CDR3 DNA sequence: TGTGCCAGCAGCGACCCTATGACACCAATTTCTGGAAACACCATATATTTT. Amino acid sequence: CASSDPMTPISGNTIYF.

The V call is TRBV5-1, the J call TRBJ1-2, with D unresolved. V was cut by 0 bases and J by 0 bases, with 6 bases left in between. CDR3 length equals 14 residues. Germline CDR1 is SGHRS and CDR2 is YFSETQ. CDR3 in amino acids: CASSLGTTNYGYTF. Written as DNA, the CDR3 is TGCGCCAGCAGCTTGGGGACTACTAACTATGGCTACACCTTC.

The J gene is TRBJ2-2, the V gene TRBV2; D possibly corresponds to TRBD2 (5 bases). Trimming left V 4 bases short and J 4 bases short, with 13 bases between. Germline loops: CDR1 SNHLY, CDR2 FYNNEI. The CDR3 length is 15 residues. The CDR3 bases are TGTGCCAGCAGTGTTACTAGAAGCAGCACCGGGGAGCTGTTTTTT. Protein sequence: CASSVTRSSTGELFF.

The chain recombines TRBV4-3 with TRBJ1-6; a possible D gene is TRBD1 (5 bases). The CDR3 runs to 16 residues. Germline V CDR1 and CDR2: LGHNA, YSLEER. V was clipped by 0 bases and J by 9 bases, with 15 bases between them. The CDR3 loop is CASSQDGGYWSSPLHF. DNA of the CDR3: TGCGCCAGCAGCCAAGATGGGGGGTATTGGAGTTCACCCCTCCACTTT.

V usage is TRBV5-1 and J usage is TRBJ2-1, with unresolved D. The V end was cut by 0 bases, the J end by 6 bases, with 7 bases between. CDR3 size: 13 residues. Germline CDR1 and CDR2: SGHRS and YFSETQ. In nucleotides, the CDR3 is TGCGCCAGCAGCTTGGCCGTCGCCAATGAGCAGTTCTTC. As protein: CASSLAVANEQFF.

This chain uses TRBV7-9 with TRBJ1-1; D is uncertain. Germline V lookup: CDR1 SEHNR, CDR2 FQNEAQ (reference sequence). The CDR3 has 15 residues. V was clipped by 1 base and J by 0 bases, with 9 bases between them. Written as DNA, the CDR3 is TGTGCCAGCAGCTTAGAGGCAGCTATGAACACTGAAGCTTTCTTT. Translating gives CASSLEAAMNTEAFF.